The present entry profiles one T cell receptor (beta chain) with its context. Its antigen is unidentified. TCRdb keeps only in-frame clones here, not all; method: immunoSEQ multiplex PCR. The sample carries about 100,000 clones, approximately 94% recorded once. The data stem from a study of siplizumab effects on memory and regulatory T cells. The study, taken as a whole, reports: The study did not confirm that proliferating Tregs from siplizumab cultures were suppressive.

Trimming took 2 bases from V and 1 from J, leaving 9 bases between them. This CDR3 is built from 14 residues. Germline loops: CDR1 SGHRS, CDR2 YFSETQ. The sequence came from a human donor in good health. The rearrangement uses TRBV5-1 and TRBJ1-1; the D is unclear. What was sequenced was non-Treg CD4+ T cells sorted from blood. CDR3 region: CASSFRTENTEAFF. Written as DNA, the CDR3 is TGCGCCAGCAGCTTTAGAACAGAGAACACTGAAGCTTTCTTT.